This entry features one TCR beta chain sequence. Its target is not known. This CDR3 has 15 residues. The V gene lost 5 bases and the J gene lost 3 bases, with 16 bases spanning the gap. From germline, CDR1 is SGHTA and CDR2 FQGTGA. This sample was included in a study of OX40 agonist ivuxolimab in advanced cancers. Study details: People in dose escalation had one of these cancers: hepatocellular carcinoma, melanoma, renal cell or head and neck cancer. Anti-PD-1, anti-PD-L1 or anti-CTLA-4 therapy given earlier was allowed, and 40% had some. Study-wide results and caveats: The expanded peripheral T cells' antigen specificity was not determined.

The table came from immunoSEQ multiplex PCR; TCRdb's copy has only in-frame clones and leaves some out. This sample has some 86,000 clones, with 75% to 95% found just once. This chain joins TRBV7-3 and TRBJ1-1; maybe TRBD1 (5 bases). The starting material was CD4+ or CD8+ T cells sorted from blood, obtained in a trial of the OX40 agonist ivuxolimab. This TCR came from an adult with an advanced solid tumor such as melanoma, head and neck, liver or kidney cancer. As DNA, the CDR3 is TGTGCCAGCAGCCCAAAACGGGACGGCTACACTGAAGCTTTCTTT. It is translated as CASSPKRDGYTEAFF. The complete variable domain, with remaining parts taken from reference TRBV7-3 and TRBJ1-1, reads GAGVSQTPSNKVTEKGKYVELRCDPISGHTALYWYRQSLGQGPEFLIYFQGTGAADDSGLPNDRFFAVRPEGSVSTLKIQRTERGDSAVYLCASSPKRDGYTEAFFGQGTRLTVV.